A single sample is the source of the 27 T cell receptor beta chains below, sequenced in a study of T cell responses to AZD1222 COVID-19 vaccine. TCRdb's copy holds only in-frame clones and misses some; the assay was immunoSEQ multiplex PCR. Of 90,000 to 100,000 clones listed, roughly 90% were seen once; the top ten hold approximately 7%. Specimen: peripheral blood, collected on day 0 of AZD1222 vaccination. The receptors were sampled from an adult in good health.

This CDR3 reads CASSFRRAGETDTQYF. DNA for the CDR3: TGTGCCAGCAGCTTTAGGAGGGCGGGGGAAACAGATACGCAGTATTTT. The chain joins TRBV7-9 to TRBJ2-3, with TRBD2 matching over 7 bases. V gave up 3 bases and J gave up 3 bases; unmatched junction bases: 9. The CDR3 loop spans 16 amino acids. In germline, CDR1 is SEHNR, CDR2 FQNEAQ (reference sequence). The full variable domain, completed using reference TRBV7-9 and TRBJ2-3, is DTGVSQNPRHKITKRGQNVTFRCDPISEHNRLYWYRQTLGQGPEFLTYFQNEAQLEKSRLLSDRFSAERPKGSFSTLEIQRTEQGDSAMYLCASSFRRAGETDTQYFGPGTRLTVL.

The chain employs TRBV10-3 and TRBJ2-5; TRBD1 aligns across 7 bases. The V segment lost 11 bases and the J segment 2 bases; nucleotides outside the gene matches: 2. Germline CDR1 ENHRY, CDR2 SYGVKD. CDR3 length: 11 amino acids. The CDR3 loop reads CASGGQETQYF. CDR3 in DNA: TGTGCCTCAGGGGGTCAAGAGACCCAGTACTTC.

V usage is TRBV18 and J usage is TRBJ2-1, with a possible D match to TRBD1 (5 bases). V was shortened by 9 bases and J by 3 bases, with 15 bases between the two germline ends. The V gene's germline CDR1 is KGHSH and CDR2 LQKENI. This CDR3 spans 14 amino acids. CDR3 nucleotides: TGTGCCAGTCCACCTGCAAGGGGCTACAATGAGCAGTTCTTC. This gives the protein CASPPARGYNEQFF.

The CDR3 here is CASSLYRGYLYGYTF. The CDR3 nucleotides are TGTGCCAGCAGTTTATACAGGGGCTACCTATATGGCTACACCTTC. This sequence joins TRBV27 and TRBJ1-2, with 7 positions matching TRBD1. Germline V gene lookup returns CDR1 MNHEY and CDR2 SMNVEV (reference sequence). The CDR3 runs to 15 residues. The V and J ends lost 1 base and 5 bases, in that order; junction bases with no gene match: 7.

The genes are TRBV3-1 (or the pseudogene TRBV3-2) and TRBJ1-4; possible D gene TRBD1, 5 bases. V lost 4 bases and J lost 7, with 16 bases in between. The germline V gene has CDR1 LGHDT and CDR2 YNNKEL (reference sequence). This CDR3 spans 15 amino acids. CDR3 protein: CASSLRGLRGEKLFF. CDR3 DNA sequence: TGTGCCAGCAGCCTCCGGGGCCTACGCGGTGAAAAACTGTTTTTT.

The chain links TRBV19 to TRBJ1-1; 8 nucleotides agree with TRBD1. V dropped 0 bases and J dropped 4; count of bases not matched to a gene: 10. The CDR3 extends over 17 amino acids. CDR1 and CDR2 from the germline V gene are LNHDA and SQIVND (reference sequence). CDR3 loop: CASSIDPPQGAGTEAFF. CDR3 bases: TGTGCCAGTAGTATAGATCCACCTCAGGGGGCTGGCACTGAAGCTTTCTTT.

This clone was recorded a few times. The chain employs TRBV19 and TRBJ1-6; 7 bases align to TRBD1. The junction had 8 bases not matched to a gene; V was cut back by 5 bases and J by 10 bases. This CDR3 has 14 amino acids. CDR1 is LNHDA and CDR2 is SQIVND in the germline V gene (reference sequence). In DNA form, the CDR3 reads TGTGCCAGTAGTGTTGACAGGGCGAACTCACCCCTCCACTTT. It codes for CASSVDRANSPLHF.

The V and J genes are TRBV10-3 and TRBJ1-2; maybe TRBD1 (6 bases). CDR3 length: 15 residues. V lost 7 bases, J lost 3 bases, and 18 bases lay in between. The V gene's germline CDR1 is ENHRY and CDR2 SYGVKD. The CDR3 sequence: CAITPTGRMDYGYTF. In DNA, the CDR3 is TGTGCCATCACACCAACAGGGCGAATGGACTATGGCTACACCTTC.

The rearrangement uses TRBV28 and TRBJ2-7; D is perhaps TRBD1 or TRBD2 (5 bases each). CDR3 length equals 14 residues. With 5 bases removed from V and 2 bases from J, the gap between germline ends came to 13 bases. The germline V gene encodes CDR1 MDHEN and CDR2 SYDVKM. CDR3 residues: CASSVRDGTYEQYF. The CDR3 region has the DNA TGTGCCAGCAGTGTCCGGGACGGGACCTACGAGCAGTACTTC.

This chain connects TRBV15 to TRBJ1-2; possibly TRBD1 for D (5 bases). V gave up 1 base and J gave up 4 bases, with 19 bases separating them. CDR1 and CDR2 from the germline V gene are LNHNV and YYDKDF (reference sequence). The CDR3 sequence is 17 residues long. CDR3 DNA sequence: TGTGCCACCAGCAGAGGTTTAACAACGGGGCCCTTCTATGGCTACACCTTC. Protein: CATSRGLTTGPFYGYTF. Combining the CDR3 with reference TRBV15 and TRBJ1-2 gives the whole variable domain DAMVIQNPRYQVTQFGKPVTLSCSQTLNHNVMYWYQQKSSQAPKLLFHYYDKDFNNEADTPDNFQSRRPNTSFCFLDIRSPGLGDTAMYLCATSRGLTTGPFYGYTFGSGTRLTVV.

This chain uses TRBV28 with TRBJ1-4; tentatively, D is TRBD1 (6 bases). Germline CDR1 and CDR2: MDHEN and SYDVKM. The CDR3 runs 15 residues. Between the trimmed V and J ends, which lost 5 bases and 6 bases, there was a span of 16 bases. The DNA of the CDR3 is TGTGCCAGCAGTGTGGGCGGGGGGCAGTATGAAAAACTGTTTTTT. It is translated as CASSVGGGQYEKLFF.

The CDR3 loop reads CASSPQGAWNEKLFF. The DNA of the CDR3 is TGTGCCAGCAGCCCACAGGGGGCTTGGAATGAAAAACTGTTTTTT. V usage is TRBV5-5 and J usage is TRBJ1-4; 9 bases map to TRBD1. The CDR3 totals 15 residues. The trim removed 4 bases at V and 5 bases at J, leaving 6 bases unmatched. CDR1 is SGHKS and CDR2 is YYEKEE in the germline V gene (reference sequence). The full variable domain, in which reference TRBV5-5 and TRBJ1-4 provide the parts outside the CDR3, is DAGVTQSPTHLIKTRGQQVTLRCSPISGHKSVSWYQQVLGQGPQFIFQYYEKEERGRGNFPDRFSARQFPNYSSELNVNALLLGDSALYLCASSPQGAWNEKLFFGSGTQLSVL.

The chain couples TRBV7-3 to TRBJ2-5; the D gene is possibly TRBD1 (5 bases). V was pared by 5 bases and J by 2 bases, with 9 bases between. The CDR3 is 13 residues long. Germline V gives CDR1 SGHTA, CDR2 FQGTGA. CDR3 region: CASSPRQQETQYF. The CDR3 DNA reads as TGTGCCAGCAGCCCTCGACAGCAAGAGACCCAGTACTTC.

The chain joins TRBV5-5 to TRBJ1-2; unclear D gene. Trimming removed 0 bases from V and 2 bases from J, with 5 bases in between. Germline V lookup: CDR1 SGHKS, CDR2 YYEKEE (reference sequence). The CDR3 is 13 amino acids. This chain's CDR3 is CASSLVGNYGYTF. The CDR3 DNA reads TGTGCCAGCAGCTTGGTGGGCAACTATGGCTACACCTTC.

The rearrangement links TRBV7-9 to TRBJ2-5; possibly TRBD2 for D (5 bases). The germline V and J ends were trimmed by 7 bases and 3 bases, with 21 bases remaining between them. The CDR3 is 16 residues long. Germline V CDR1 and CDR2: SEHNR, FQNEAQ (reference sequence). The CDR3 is CASTQAPLREEETQYF. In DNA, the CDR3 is TGTGCCAGCACCCAGGCACCCTTGAGGGAAGAAGAGACCCAGTACTTC.

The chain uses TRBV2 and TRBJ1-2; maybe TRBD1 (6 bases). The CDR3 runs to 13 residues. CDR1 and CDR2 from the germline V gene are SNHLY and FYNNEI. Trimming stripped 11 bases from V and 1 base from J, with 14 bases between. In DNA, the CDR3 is TGTGCCCGCGGACAGACCCTTAACTATGGCTACACCTTC. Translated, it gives CARGQTLNYGYTF.

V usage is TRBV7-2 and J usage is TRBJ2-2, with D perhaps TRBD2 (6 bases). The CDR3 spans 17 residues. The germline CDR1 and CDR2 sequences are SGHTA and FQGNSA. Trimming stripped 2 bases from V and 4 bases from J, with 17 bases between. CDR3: CASSLKGGAGGTGELFF. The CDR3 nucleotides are TGTGCCAGCAGCTTAAAGGGCGGGGCGGGTGGCACCGGGGAGCTGTTTTTT. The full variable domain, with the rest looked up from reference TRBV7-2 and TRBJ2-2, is GAGVSQSPSNKVTEKGKDVELRCDPISGHTALYWYRQSLGQGLEFLIYFQGNSAPDKSGLPSDRFSAERTGGSVSTLTIQRTQQEDSAVYLCASSLKGGAGGTGELFFGEGSRLTVL.

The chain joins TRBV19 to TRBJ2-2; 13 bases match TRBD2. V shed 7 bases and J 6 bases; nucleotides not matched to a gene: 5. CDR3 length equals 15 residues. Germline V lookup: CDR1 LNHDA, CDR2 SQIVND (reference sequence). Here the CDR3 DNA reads TGTGCCAGTACCTCGGGACTAGCGGGACCCGGGGAGCTGTTTTTT. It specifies CASTSGLAGPGELFF.

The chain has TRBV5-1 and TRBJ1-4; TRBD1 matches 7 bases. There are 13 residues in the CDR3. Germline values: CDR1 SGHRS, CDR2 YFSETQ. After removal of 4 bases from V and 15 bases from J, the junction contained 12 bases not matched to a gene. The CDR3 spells CASSPNPGQRVFF. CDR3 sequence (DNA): TGCGCCAGCAGCCCCAACCCGGGACAGAGAGTGTTTTTT.

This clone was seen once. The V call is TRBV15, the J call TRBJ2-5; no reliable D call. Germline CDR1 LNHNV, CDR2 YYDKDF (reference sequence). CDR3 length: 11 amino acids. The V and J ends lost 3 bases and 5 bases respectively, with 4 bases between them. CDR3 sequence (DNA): TGTGCCACCAGCAGGGGTGAGACCCAGTACTTC. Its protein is CATSRGETQYF. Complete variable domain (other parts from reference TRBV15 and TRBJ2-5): DAMVIQNPRYQVTQFGKPVTLSCSQTLNHNVMYWYQQKSSQAPKLLFHYYDKDFNNEADTPDNFQSRRPNTSFCFLDIRSPGLGDTAMYLCATSRGETQYFGPGTRLLVL.

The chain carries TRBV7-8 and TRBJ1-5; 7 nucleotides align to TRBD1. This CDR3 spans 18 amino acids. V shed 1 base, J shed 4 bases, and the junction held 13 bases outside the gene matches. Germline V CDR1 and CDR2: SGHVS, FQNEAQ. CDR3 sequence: CASSLGGQGGRQNQPQHF. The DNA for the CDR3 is TGTGCCAGCAGCTTAGGAGGGCAGGGGGGAAGGCAAAATCAGCCCCAGCATTTT.

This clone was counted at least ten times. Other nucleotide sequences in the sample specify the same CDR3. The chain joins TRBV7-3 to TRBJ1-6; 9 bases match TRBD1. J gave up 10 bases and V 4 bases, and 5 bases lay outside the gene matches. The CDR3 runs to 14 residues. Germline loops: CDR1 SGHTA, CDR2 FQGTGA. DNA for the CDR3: TGTGCCAGCAGCTCTACAGGGGGCAGGTCACCCCTCCACTTT. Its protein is CASSSTGGRSPLHF.

The CDR3 nucleotides are TGTGCCAGCAGCTTAGGGCAGCCATACAACAATGAGCAGTTCTTC. This codes for CASSLGQPYNNEQFF. The chain combines TRBV5-4 with TRBJ2-1; unclear D gene. Trimming pared 2 bases from V and 5 bases from J, leaving 14 bases between. Germline values: CDR1 SGHNT, CDR2 YYREEE (reference sequence). This CDR3 region has 15 residues.

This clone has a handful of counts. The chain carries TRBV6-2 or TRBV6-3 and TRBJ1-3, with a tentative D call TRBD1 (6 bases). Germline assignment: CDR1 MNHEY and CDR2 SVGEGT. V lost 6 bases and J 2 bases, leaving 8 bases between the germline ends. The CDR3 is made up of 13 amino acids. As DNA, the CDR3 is TGTGCCAGCAGCAGGGGCCCTGGAAACACCATATATTTT. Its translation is CASSRGPGNTIYF.

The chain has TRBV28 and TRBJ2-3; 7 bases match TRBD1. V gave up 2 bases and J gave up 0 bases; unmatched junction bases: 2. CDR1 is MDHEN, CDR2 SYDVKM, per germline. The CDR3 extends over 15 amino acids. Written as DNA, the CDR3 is TGTGCCAGCAGTTTACCGGGACAGAGCACAGATACGCAGTATTTT. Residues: CASSLPGQSTDTQYF.

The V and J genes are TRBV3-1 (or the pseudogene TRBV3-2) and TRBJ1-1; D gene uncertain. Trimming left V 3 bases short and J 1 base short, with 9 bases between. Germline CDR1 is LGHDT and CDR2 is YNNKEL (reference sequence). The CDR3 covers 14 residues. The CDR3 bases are TGTGCCAGCAGCCACCGAGGGCAGAACACTGAAGCTTTCTTT. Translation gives CASSHRGQNTEAFF.

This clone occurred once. The chain's CDR3 is CASSQGRLGRETYEQYF. The CDR3 DNA sequence: TGCGCCAGCAGCCAAGGTAGGCTAGGGCGGGAGACCTACGAGCAGTACTTC. The genes are TRBV4-1 and TRBJ2-7; 7 positions match TRBD2. Germline CDR1 is MGHRA and CDR2 is YSYEKL. The CDR3 runs 17 residues. After removal of 1 base from V and 2 bases from J, the junction contained 11 bases not matched to a gene.